This T cell receptor (beta chain) was recorded in a study of vaccination effects on CD4 cells after COVID-19. Looking at the study overall: The second dose preceded post-vaccine samples by a median of 72 days. General study results and limits: Marked contraction was observed in infection-induced and vaccine-induced clones late after vaccination.

This clone appeared a single time. The antigen remains unidentified. Germline assignment: CDR1 LGHNA and CDR2 YSLEER. This CDR3 has 18 amino acids. V dropped 1 base and J dropped 3 bases, with 16 bases sitting between them. Method: immunoSEQ multiplex PCR; TCRdb's copy keeps in-frame clones and lacks some. The repertoire holds over 80,000 clones, with over 70% as singletons. After expansion with viral peptide pools in the ViraFEST assay, antigen-specific CD4+ T cells were sequenced. At the end of 9 to 11 days of culture, CD4+ T cells were isolated. The cohort was immunized with two doses of either the BNT162b2 or mRNA-1273 vaccine.

The rearrangement joins TRBV4-3 to TRBJ1-6; D ambiguous. The sample in question was CD4+ T cells from PBMCs cultured with HCoV-OC43 spike peptides, obtained after COVID-19 vaccination. This sample's subset: HCoV-OC43 spike overlapping peptide pool stimulation. The TCR comes from a human donor who received a COVID-19 vaccine. The CDR3 DNA sequence: TGCGCCAGCAGCCAAGGCCCCCCGGGCGGGATCTATAATTCACCCCTCCACTTT. It encodes CASSQGPPGGIYNSPLHF.